The 2 T cell receptor beta chains in this list originate from one sample, sequenced in a study of shared clonotypes between healthy human individuals. Generated by immunoSEQ multiplex PCR, the TCRdb table keeps only in-frame clones and is missing some. The sample has 2 million to 2.5 million clones, 90% to 95% seen once. Sequencing used naive CD4+ T cells from PBMCs. Subset: CD45RA+ positively selected. These receptors were collected from a man younger than 35 in good health. Some clones in this sample may be carry-over from other donors' samples.

This chain connects TRBV28 to TRBJ2-2; D is possibly TRBD1 (5 bases). V lost 2 bases, J lost 5 bases, and 15 bases lay in between. The CDR3 is 16 amino acids. Germline values: CDR1 MDHEN, CDR2 SYDVKM. CDR3 DNA: TGTGCCAGCAGTTTAGGGCGGCGGAAGGGGACCGGGGAGCTGTTTTTT. Its protein is CASSLGRRKGTGELFF.

V is TRBV28 and J is TRBJ1-1; D is undetermined. Germline V gene lookup returns CDR1 MDHEN and CDR2 SYDVKM. The CDR3 runs to 12 residues. The germline V and J ends were trimmed by 2 bases and 10 bases, with 11 bases remaining between them. The chain's CDR3 is CASSLIAGPAFF. The CDR3 nucleotides are TGTGCCAGCAGTTTAATTGCAGGTCCAGCTTTCTTT.